This T cell receptor beta chain was sequenced in a study of T cells in Graves' hyperthyroidism and ophthalmopathy. This clonotype was seen repeatedly, ten times or more. The CDR3 regions of TCR beta were amplified from RNA transcripts. Carried out on the TCR CDR3, a first-round RT-PCR used the HTBI primer set. MiXCR was run by TCRdb on the multiplex PCR reads, yielding one entry per CDR3 protein. This sample has about 700,000 distinct CDR3 sequences, with approximately 15% found just once. V shed 0 bases and J shed 8 bases, with 8 bases lying between them. This CDR3 has 13 amino acids. Germline assignment: CDR1 LGHNA and CDR2 YNFKEQ.

The material sequenced was blood. This TCR was sampled from a young woman with Graves' hyperthyroidism. V and J are TRBV4-2 and TRBJ2-1; D unclear. The CDR3 coding sequence is TGTGCCAGCAGCCAAGAGATAGGCCATGAGCAGTTCTTC. As protein: CASSQEIGHEQFF.